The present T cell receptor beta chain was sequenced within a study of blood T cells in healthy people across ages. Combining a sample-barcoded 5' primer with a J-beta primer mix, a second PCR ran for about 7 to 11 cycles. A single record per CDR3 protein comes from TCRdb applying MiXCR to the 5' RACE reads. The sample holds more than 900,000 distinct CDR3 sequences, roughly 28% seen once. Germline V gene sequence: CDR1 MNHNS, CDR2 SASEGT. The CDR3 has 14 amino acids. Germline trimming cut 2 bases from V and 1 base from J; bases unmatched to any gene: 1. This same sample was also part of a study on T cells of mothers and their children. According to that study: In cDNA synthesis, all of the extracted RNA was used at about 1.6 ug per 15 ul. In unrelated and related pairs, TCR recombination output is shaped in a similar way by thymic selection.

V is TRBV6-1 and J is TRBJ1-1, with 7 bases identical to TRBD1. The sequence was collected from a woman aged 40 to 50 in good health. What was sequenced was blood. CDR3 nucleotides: TGTGCCAGCAGTGAATGGGACAGGAACACTGAAGCTTTCTTT. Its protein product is CASSEWDRNTEAFF.